These 27 T cell receptor beta chains came from one sample sequenced in a study of T cells in localized non-small cell lung cancer. Method: immunoSEQ multiplex PCR; TCRdb's copy keeps in-frame clones and lacks some. This sample has tens of thousands of clones, with roughly 92% found just once. The sequences come from peripheral blood, collected before any cancer treatment. These receptors were obtained from a man between 40 and 69 years old with stage I lung adenocarcinoma.

This chain uses TRBV19 with TRBJ2-1; possible D gene TRBD2, 7 bases. Germline V gives CDR1 LNHDA, CDR2 SQIVND (reference sequence). There are 15 residues in the CDR3. With 3 bases removed from V and 7 bases from J, the gap between germline ends came to 16 bases. CDR3 sequence (DNA): TGTGCCAGTAGTATTCTGGGGGGGCTGATAAATGAGCAGTTCTTC. This encodes CASSILGGLINEQFF.

This clone was found once. At the DNA level, this CDR3 is encoded by other sequences in the same sample as well. The chain employs TRBV7-2 and TRBJ1-1; 8 bases fit TRBD1. CDR1 and CDR2 from the germline V gene are SGHTA and FQGNSA. The CDR3 is made up of 14 amino acids. V was clipped by 2 bases and J by 5 bases; unmatched bases: 4. The CDR3 spells CASSLQGARTEAFF. The CDR3 nucleotides are TGTGCCAGCAGCTTACAGGGGGCAAGAACTGAAGCTTTCTTT.

This clone was counted a single time. J is TRBJ2-7 and V is TRBV10-3; the D is unclear. The germline gives CDR1 ENHRY, CDR2 SYGVKD. The CDR3 loop spans 14 amino acids. Trimming took off 0 bases at V and 2 bases at J, with 8 bases between the two ends. The CDR3: CAISESVRTYEQYF. CDR3 DNA sequence: TGTGCCATCAGTGAGTCTGTCAGAACCTACGAGCAGTACTTC.

This clone has more than one count but fewer than ten. J is TRBJ2-6 and V is TRBV14; D gene ambiguous. This CDR3 region has 15 residues. Trimming took off 4 bases at V and 4 bases at J, with 11 bases between the two ends. Germline-derived CDR1 and CDR2 are SGHDN and FVKESK. Written as DNA, the CDR3 is TGTGCCAGCAGCCCTACAAATCCGGGGGCCAACGTCCTGACTTTC. It yields the protein CASSPTNPGANVLTF.

The chain has TRBV4-2 and TRBJ2-6; D gene unclear. V gave up 0 bases and J gave up 0 bases, with 18 bases separating them. This CDR3 spans 20 amino acids. Per the germline V gene, CDR1 is LGHNA and CDR2 is YNFKEQ. This chain's CDR3 is CASSQDLAGILSSGANVLTF. CDR3 DNA sequence: TGTGCCAGCAGCCAAGATTTGGCAGGAATCTTGAGCTCTGGGGCCAACGTCCTGACTTTC.

The chain recombines TRBV29-1 with TRBJ2-1; 10 bases agree with TRBD2. Germline-derived CDR1 and CDR2 are SQVTM and ANQGSEA. The CDR3 loop spans 17 amino acids. Trimming took 4 bases from V and 4 from J; bases not matched to a gene: 13. The CDR3 spells CSVAGLAGAQPYNEQFF. In nucleotides, the CDR3 is TGCAGCGTTGCGGGGCTAGCGGGAGCTCAACCGTACAATGAGCAGTTCTTC.

The V gene is TRBV7-9, the J gene TRBJ2-2; D perhaps matches TRBD2 (6 bases). V lost 8 bases and J lost 0, with 10 bases in between. Germline CDR1 and CDR2: SEHNR and FQNEAQ (reference sequence). CDR3 length: 14 amino acids. The CDR3 DNA reads as TGTGCCAGCGGAGGGACGTCGAACACCGGGGAGCTGTTTTTT. It encodes CASGGTSNTGELFF.

V gene TRBV11-2 combines with J gene TRBJ2-1, with 8 bases lining up with TRBD2. Trimming at V came to 0 bases and at J to 8 bases, leaving 9 bases not matched to a gene. The CDR3 runs 16 residues. Germline CDR1 is SGHAT and CDR2 is FQNNGV. CDR3 amino acids: CASSLDLGLANDEQFF. CDR3 bases: TGTGCCAGCAGCTTAGATCTCGGACTAGCTAACGATGAGCAGTTCTTC. The entire variable domain, with the rest obtained from reference TRBV11-2 and TRBJ2-1, is as follows: EAGVAQSPRYKIIEKRQSVAFWCNPISGHATLYWYQQILGQGPKLLIQFQNNGVVDDSQLPKDRFSAERLKGVDSTLKIQPAKLEDSAVYLCASSLDLGLANDEQFFGPGTRLTVL.

J is TRBJ2-5 and V is TRBV7-9; D unresolved. Germline V gene sequence: CDR1 SEHNR, CDR2 FQNEAQ (reference sequence). This CDR3 region has 16 residues. Trimming took off 1 base at V and 5 bases at J, with 17 bases between the two ends. CDR3 DNA sequence: TGTGCCAGCAGCTTAGTCGGCAGACAAGGAAGGGAGACCCAGTACTTC. It translates to CASSLVGRQGRETQYF.

Here the CDR3 DNA reads TGTGCCAGCAGTCATACTAGCGGGAGAACGTTCTTC. Its translation is CASSHTSGRTFF. The gene calls are TRBV5-8 and TRBJ2-1; 11 bases are a match to TRBD2. The V segment lost 5 bases and the J segment 15 bases; nucleotides outside the gene matches: 7. This CDR3 has 12 residues. CDR1 is SGHTS, CDR2 YDEGEE, per germline.

V and J are TRBV28 and TRBJ2-7; 8 bases fit TRBD1. Per the germline V gene, CDR1 is MDHEN and CDR2 is SYDVKM. The CDR3 runs to 13 residues. The V and J ends lost 4 bases and 4 bases, in that order; junction bases with no gene match: 3. The CDR3 DNA reads TGTGCCAGCAGTTCCGGACAGGGTTACGAGCAGTACTTC. It codes for CASSSGQGYEQYF.

The chain has TRBV7-6 and TRBJ1-4, with TRBD1 matching over 10 bases. The V gene end was trimmed by 5 bases and the J gene end by 9 bases; junction bases not matched to a gene: 12. The germline CDR1 and CDR2 sequences are SGHVS and FNYEAQ. This CDR3 comprises 16 residues. The CDR3: CASSEVTDRGFKKLFF. The CDR3 DNA reads as TGTGCCAGCAGCGAAGTAACGGACAGGGGGTTTAAAAAACTGTTTTTT.

The chain has TRBV11-2 and TRBJ2-7, with 7 bases matching TRBD1. CDR1 and CDR2 from the germline V gene are SGHAT and FQNNGV. J lost 2 bases, V lost 3 bases, and 7 bases had no gene match. The CDR3 loop spans 15 amino acids. The DNA for the CDR3 is TGTGCCAGCAGCTTCGGGACAGAACCGACCTACGAGCAGTACTTC. It encodes CASSFGTEPTYEQYF.

This rearrangement joins TRBV4-1 to TRBJ2-7; maybe TRBD1 (6 bases). Germline V lookup: CDR1 MGHRA, CDR2 YSYEKL. Trimming took 1 base from V and 1 from J, leaving 11 bases between them. This CDR3 has 15 amino acids. The CDR3 sequence is CASSQGAGDSYEQYF. The CDR3 DNA sequence: TGCGCCAGCAGCCAAGGGGCAGGGGATTCCTACGAGCAGTACTTC.

The J gene is TRBJ2-1, the V gene TRBV13; 8 bases are shared with TRBD1. V gave up 5 bases and J gave up 8 bases; unmatched junction bases: 11. Germline V lookup: CDR1 PRHDT, CDR2 FYEKMQ (reference sequence). The CDR3 is 15 amino acids. DNA of the CDR3: TGTGCCAGCAGCCCAAGGACAGGGCGGGTGGATGAGCAGTTCTTC. Its translation: CASSPRTGRVDEQFF.

As regards this clone: This same CDR3 is encoded by further DNA sequences in the sample. V is TRBV19 and J is TRBJ1-1; D unresolved. The CDR3 contains 13 residues. Germline lookup yields CDR1 LNHDA and CDR2 SQIVND (reference sequence). The germline V and J ends were trimmed by 3 bases and 0 bases, with 5 bases remaining between them. The CDR3 protein is CASSISLNTEAFF. In DNA form, the CDR3 reads TGTGCCAGTAGTATCTCCCTGAACACTGAAGCTTTCTTT.

The chain joins TRBV16 to TRBJ2-7; D possibly matches TRBD1 or TRBD2 (5 bases each). The CDR3 has 12 residues. CDR1 is KGHSY, CDR2 FQNENV, per germline. Trimming pared 2 bases from V and 5 bases from J, leaving 7 bases between. CDR3 amino acids: CASSQGGHEQYF. CDR3 DNA: TGTGCCAGCAGCCAAGGGGGTCACGAGCAGTACTTC.

J is TRBJ2-5 and V is TRBV6-5, with D possibly TRBD1 on 6 matching bases. The CDR3 runs to 13 residues. The V and J ends lost 6 bases and 11 bases respectively, with 19 bases between them. CDR1 and CDR2 (germline): MNHEY, SVGAGI. The CDR3 region has the DNA TGTGCCAGCAGCCCCCCAGGACAGCCCCAGCAGTACTTC. Translated, it gives CASSPPGQPQQYF.

V and J are TRBV20-1 and TRBJ1-4; D unclear. This CDR3 has 11 residues. Germline-derived CDR1 and CDR2 are DFQATT and SNEGSKA (reference sequence). With 1 base removed from V and 17 bases from J, the gap between germline ends came to 14 bases. The CDR3 DNA is TGCAGTGCTAGAGGTCAGGCCCTCGCCTTTTTT. It specifies CSARGQALAFF.

This chain's CDR3 is CASSSEGEQYF. The DNA of the CDR3 is TGTGCCAGCAGCTCTGAGGGGGAGCAGTACTTC. The chain employs TRBV7-9 and TRBJ2-7, with D perhaps given as TRBD1 or TRBD2 (5 bases each). This CDR3 contains 11 residues. Germline V lookup: CDR1 SEHNR, CDR2 FQNEAQ (reference sequence). V shed 4 bases and J shed 7 bases, with 8 bases lying between them.

This clone appeared a few times. CDR3 DNA: TGTGCCAGCAGCTTAGGACCTAGCGGGGGGAGCTCCTACAATGAGCAGTTCTTC. It specifies CASSLGPSGGSSYNEQFF. The chain is built from TRBV7-2 and TRBJ2-1, with 11 bases aligning to TRBD2. Trimming at V came to 1 base and at J to 0 bases, leaving 5 bases not matched to a gene. Germline CDR1 and CDR2: SGHTA and FQGNSA. The CDR3 is made up of 18 amino acids.

The chain has TRBV19 and TRBJ1-5; D call uncertain. From germline, CDR1 is LNHDA and CDR2 SQIVND (reference sequence). V gave up 6 bases and J gave up 5 bases, with 14 bases separating them. The CDR3 length is 14 residues. The CDR3 DNA sequence: TGTGCCAGTAGGAACACGTTGGCAGATCAGCCCCAGCATTTT. This encodes CASRNTLADQPQHF.

This clone appeared a single time. The chain carries TRBV5-1 and TRBJ2-2; a possible D gene is TRBD1 (6 bases). Germline CDR1 reads SGHRS; CDR2 reads YFSETQ. The CDR3 is made up of 16 amino acids. V was trimmed by 2 bases and J by 1 base, leaving 12 bases between them. CDR3 loop: CASSFAPGQNTGELFF. In nucleotides, the CDR3 is TGCGCCAGCAGCTTCGCGCCGGGACAGAACACCGGGGAGCTGTTTTTT.

The V and J genes are TRBV21-1 and TRBJ2-7; the table's TRBD1 call for D was not verified on the DNA. TRBV21-1 is shown as a pseudogene. The CDR3 is made up of 13 amino acids. CDR3 in DNA: TGTGCCAGCAGCCCGAGGACAGGGCTAGAGCAGTACTTC. This sequence encodes CASSPRTGLEQYF.

The V gene is TRBV19, the J gene TRBJ2-5; D is possibly TRBD1 (5 bases). Germline CDR1 LNHDA, CDR2 SQIVND (reference sequence). The CDR3 length is 13 residues. V lost 1 base to trimming and J lost 6 bases, with 9 bases between them. In DNA, the CDR3 is TGTGCCAGTAGTATAGTACCAGGGAAGACCCAGTACTTC. This encodes CASSIVPGKTQYF.

The rearrangement uses TRBV13 and TRBJ2-1, with D hard to call. The CDR3 has 15 amino acids. V dropped 3 bases and J dropped 9 bases, with 18 bases sitting between them. Germline CDR1 PRHDT, CDR2 FYEKMQ (reference sequence). The CDR3 sequence: CASSFMDGLESEQFF. The DNA of the CDR3 is TGTGCCAGCAGCTTTATGGACGGATTGGAGAGTGAGCAGTTCTTC.

In nucleotides, the CDR3 is TGTGCCACCAGCAGAGTCCGGCTAGATAACACCGGGGAGCTGTTTTTT. As protein: CATSRVRLDNTGELFF. The chain carries TRBV15 and TRBJ2-2; D remains ambiguous. The CDR3 consists of 16 residues. Per the germline V gene, CDR1 is LNHNV and CDR2 is YYDKDF (reference sequence). Trimming cost V 1 base and J 2 bases, with 11 bases left between them. Complete variable domain (other parts from reference TRBV15 and TRBJ2-2): DAMVIQNPRYQVTQFGKPVTLSCSQTLNHNVMYWYQQKSSQAPKLLFHYYDKDFNNEADTPDNFQSRRPNTSFCFLDIRSPGLGDTAMYLCATSRVRLDNTGELFFGEGSRLTVL.